This paragraph covers one T cell receptor beta chain sequence. The entry originates in a study of control samples from healthy donors and cancer patients. Per germline, CDR1 SEHNR and CDR2 FQNEAQ (reference sequence). The junction had 8 bases not matched to a gene; V was cut back by 0 bases and J by 7 bases. The CDR3 runs 16 residues. The assay was immunoSEQ multiplex PCR, and TCRdb's table has in-frame clones only and misses some. The sample holds some 150,000 clones, 90% to 95% seen once. V usage is TRBV7-9 and J usage is TRBJ2-7; 11 positions agree with TRBD1. This TCR was recovered from a man aged 40-49 years in good health. What was sequenced was blood. CDR3 sequence reads: CASSLALGQGAEEQYF. The CDR3 DNA reads as TGTGCCAGCAGCTTAGCGCTTGGACAGGGGGCTGAGGAGCAGTACTTC.